The 14 T cell receptor beta chains below all came from one sample that was sequenced in a study of regulatory T cells in long-lasting Graves disease. The sample's time point: persistent/refractory GD, antithyroid drugs over 5 years with positive TRAb. Preparation of the TCR library used RNA extracted from PBMCs. Researchers made TCR beta libraries by using iRepertoire HTBI primers and running Arm-PCR on CDR3 regions. TCRdb called the multiplex PCR reads again in MiXCR, with one record for every CDR3 protein. The sample has 450,000 or so distinct CDR3 sequences, approximately 23% seen once; the top ten hold about 12%. This material consisted of peripheral blood mononuclear cells (PBMCs), taken when the disease was refractory, from a patient treated with antithyroid drugs. The receptors stem from a female donor with Graves disease.

V usage is TRBV5-1 and J usage is TRBJ1-1; no clear D. The V gene's germline CDR1 is SGHRS and CDR2 YFSETQ. V shed 0 bases and J shed 7 bases, with 16 bases lying between them. The CDR3 length is 15 residues. CDR3 amino acids: CASSLARNGLLEAFF. As DNA, the CDR3 is TGCGCCAGCAGCTTGGCTCGGAACGGCCTACTTGAAGCTTTCTTT.

The chain recombines TRBV19 with TRBJ2-7; the D gene is possibly TRBD2 (5 bases). V was cut by 1 base and J by 5 bases, with 12 bases left in between. From germline, CDR1 is LNHDA and CDR2 SQIVND (reference sequence). The CDR3 covers 14 residues. CDR3 region: CASSIARTGNEQYF. The CDR3 DNA reads TGTGCCAGTAGTATAGCGCGGACGGGAAACGAGCAGTACTTC.

This clonotype was seen at least ten times. The chain recombines TRBV2 with TRBJ2-2; D is ambiguous. This CDR3 region has 14 residues. The V end was cut by 7 bases, the J end by 5 bases, with 14 bases between. The V gene's germline CDR1 is SNHLY and CDR2 FYNNEI. This chain's CDR3 is CASNFPDGTGELFF. The CDR3 bases are TGTGCCAGCAATTTCCCGGACGGAACCGGGGAGCTGTTTTTT.

The rearrangement links TRBV19 to TRBJ2-7; 7 bases are a match to TRBD1. The trim removed 1 base at V and 3 bases at J, leaving 6 bases unmatched. The germline V gene has CDR1 LNHDA and CDR2 SQIVND (reference sequence). CDR3 size: 15 residues. CDR3 region: CASSIGGQPLYEQYF. CDR3 DNA sequence: TGTGCCAGTAGTATAGGGGGACAGCCCCTCTACGAGCAGTACTTC.

On this clonotype: Being one base from a much bigger clone, this may be a read error. The V call is TRBV28, the J call TRBJ1-2; the D gene is possibly TRBD1 (6 bases). This CDR3 spans 18 amino acids. Looked up from germline, CDR1 is MDHEN and CDR2 is SYDVKM. CDR3 in amino acids: CASSPSGVSRLGNYGYAF. The DNA of the CDR3 is TGTGCCAGTTCTCCCTCAGGGGTTTCTCGCCTTGGGAACTATGGCTACGCCTTC.

CDR3: CASSETSSYGYTF. Written as DNA, the CDR3 is TGTGCCAGCAGCGAGACATCAAGCTATGGCTACACCTTC. The V and J genes are TRBV9 and TRBJ1-2, with D unclear. CDR1 is SGDLS and CDR2 is YYNGEE in the germline V gene. The CDR3 length is 13 residues. V lost 3 bases and J 4 bases, leaving 10 bases between the germline ends.

This clonotype has just a few counts. The chain combines TRBV7-2 with TRBJ1-2, with D unresolved. Germline loops: CDR1 SGHTA, CDR2 FQGNSA. V was shortened by 3 bases and J by 1 base, with 9 bases between the two germline ends. CDR3 size: 14 residues. CDR3 sequence: CASSFNTVNYGYTF. The CDR3 bases are TGTGCCAGCAGCTTTAATACAGTTAACTATGGCTACACCTTC.

V usage is TRBV7-9 and J usage is TRBJ1-4; 7 bases agree with TRBD1. V gave up 8 bases and J gave up 0 bases; unmatched junction bases: 6. This CDR3 is built from 15 residues. Germline assignment: CDR1 SEHNR and CDR2 FQNEAQ (reference sequence). As DNA, the CDR3 is TGTGCCAGCGGCCCCGGACAGGCAACTAATGAAAAACTGTTTTTT. Protein sequence: CASGPGQATNEKLFF.

This clonotype has ten or more counts. The chain links TRBV7-2 to TRBJ2-5; 10 bases align to TRBD2. Germline-derived CDR1 and CDR2 are SGHTA and FQGNSA. This CDR3 contains 17 residues. V lost 0 bases and J lost 2; bases outside the gene matches: 6. CDR3 in amino acids: CASSLAGVAGGQETQYF. In nucleotides, the CDR3 is TGTGCCAGCAGCTTAGCGGGGGTAGCGGGAGGTCAAGAGACCCAGTACTTC.

This clonotype was counted between two and nine times. Just one base apart from a much larger clone, this may be a read error. This rearrangement joins TRBV12-3 or TRBV12-4 to TRBJ1-1; D call uncertain. CDR3 length: 13 amino acids. Between the trimmed V and J ends, which lost 3 bases and 3 bases, there was a span of 8 bases. DNA for the CDR3: TGTGCCAGCAGTTTGGCCACGTACACTGAAGCTTTCTTT. As protein: CASSLATYTEAFF.

Ten or more counts support this clonotype. The genes are TRBV29-1 and TRBJ1-1, with 9 bases matching TRBD1. Losses at the gene ends were 6 bases for V and 2 bases for J; bases not matched to a gene: 13. Germline lookup yields CDR1 SQVTM and CDR2 ANQGSEA. CDR3 length: 16 residues. The CDR3 bases are TGCAGCGTCGGCGCCTTCCGGGACAGGGTTAACACTGAAGCTTTCTTT. Its translation: CSVGAFRDRVNTEAFF.

This clonotype was observed a handful of times. The genes are TRBV30 and TRBJ1-2, with 7 bases lining up with TRBD1. Losses at the gene ends were 2 bases for V and 5 bases for J; bases not matched to a gene: 5. Germline V gene lookup returns CDR1 GTSNPN and CDR2 SVGIG (reference sequence). The CDR3 runs to 13 residues. The CDR3 sequence: CAWSPGQVYGYTF. In DNA form, the CDR3 reads TGTGCCTGGAGTCCCGGACAGGTATATGGCTACACCTTC.

The V call is TRBV20-1, the J call TRBJ1-3; a possible D gene is TRBD1 (6 bases). The germline V and J ends were trimmed by 5 bases and 0 bases, with 11 bases remaining between them. Per the germline V gene, CDR1 is DFQATT and CDR2 is SNEGSKA (reference sequence). The CDR3 loop spans 14 amino acids. CDR3 in DNA: TGCAGTGCTCCTCGGGACACCTCTGGAAACACCATATATTTT. It is translated as CSAPRDTSGNTIYF.

The sample holds a few counts of this clonotype. The chain has TRBV19 and TRBJ1-5; D might be TRBD1 (5 bases). The CDR3 is 17 residues long. V dropped 7 bases and J dropped 0 bases, with 19 bases sitting between them. Germline CDR1 and CDR2: LNHDA and SQIVND (reference sequence). Here the CDR3 DNA reads TGTGCCAGTAACGAACCCCGGGGGAGGGATAGCAATCAGCCCCAGCATTTT. It translates to CASNEPRGRDSNQPQHF.